A single sample is the source of the 12 T cell receptor beta chains below, sequenced in a study of T cells in Graves' hyperthyroidism and ophthalmopathy. The TCR beta CDR3 regions underwent amplification using RNA transcripts as the source. Primed by the HTBI set, a first-round RT-PCR was run on the TCR CDR3. TCRdb reanalysed the multiplex PCR reads using MiXCR and keeps one entry per CDR3 protein. The repertoire holds 700,000 or so distinct CDR3 sequences, with over 15% as singletons. The sequenced sample was blood. Receptors originate from a man between 18 and 29 years old with Graves' hyperthyroidism.

There are a few counts of this clonotype. This sequence joins TRBV4-3 and TRBJ2-2; TRBD2 might be the D (5 bases). CDR1 and CDR2 from the germline V gene are LGHNA and YSLEER. This CDR3 has 15 residues. Trimming pared 3 bases from V and 6 bases from J, leaving 14 bases between. The DNA for the CDR3 is TGCGCCAGCAGCCACGCCACTAGTAACCCCGGGGAGCTGTTTTTT. This translates into CASSHATSNPGELFF.

This clonotype was observed many times. V gene TRBV20-1 combines with J gene TRBJ2-3, with 9 bases lining up with TRBD2. CDR1 and CDR2 (germline): DFQATT, SNEGSKA (reference sequence). This CDR3 region has 14 residues. Losses at the gene ends were 5 bases for V and 2 bases for J; bases not matched to a gene: 5. The CDR3 DNA is TGCAGTGCTGTGACTAGCGGATACACAGATACGCAGTATTTT. Encoded protein: CSAVTSGYTDTQYF.

This clonotype was counted many times. The chain recombines TRBV7-9 with TRBJ2-3; 11 nucleotides align to TRBD2. The CDR3 has 15 residues. With V trimmed by 2 bases and J by 5 bases, 3 bases remained unmatched. The germline gives CDR1 SEHNR, CDR2 FQNEAQ (reference sequence). CDR3 nucleotide sequence: TGTGCCAGCAGCTTAACTAGCGGGAGAAGAGATACGCAGTATTTT. This codes for CASSLTSGRRDTQYF.

This clonotype was picked up many times. The chain has TRBV29-1 and TRBJ2-7, with TRBD2 matching 8 bases. V was clipped by 3 bases and J by 8 bases; unmatched bases: 15. In germline, CDR1 is SQVTM, CDR2 ANQGSEA. This CDR3 region has 15 residues. The CDR3 sequence: CSVEASGLLNGKQYF. The CDR3 DNA sequence: TGCAGCGTTGAGGCTAGCGGGCTCCTAAATGGGAAGCAGTACTTC.

This clonotype was detected many times. The chain joins TRBV20-1 to TRBJ2-3, with D unclear. Trimming cost V 6 bases and J 0 bases, with 13 bases left between them. Germline CDR1 reads DFQATT; CDR2 reads SNEGSKA (reference sequence). The CDR3 is 14 amino acids. CDR3 bases: TGCAGTGCGCAGACGGTCTATAGCACAGATACGCAGTATTTT. Translating it yields CSAQTVYSTDTQYF.

The chain recombines TRBV6-2 or TRBV6-3 with TRBJ1-5; TRBD1 matches 10 bases. Germline CDR1 is MNHEY and CDR2 is SVGEGT. J lost 7 bases, V lost 7 bases, and 10 bases had no gene match. The CDR3 is 15 residues long. The CDR3 DNA reads as TGTGCCAGCACTTCCCGCGGGACAGGGGACCAGCCCCAGCATTTT. The encoded protein is CASTSRGTGDQPQHF.

There are a few counts of this clonotype. The chain uses TRBV24-1 and TRBJ2-2; tentatively, D is TRBD2 (7 bases). This CDR3 spans 18 amino acids. The germline V and J ends were trimmed by 2 bases and 0 bases, with 15 bases remaining between them. Germline V gene data show CDR1 as KGHDR and CDR2 as SFDVKD. CDR3 sequence (DNA): TGTGCCACCAGTGATTCCCCAGGGGACTATACGAACACCGGGGAGCTGTTTTTT. Translation: CATSDSPGDYTNTGELFF.

The chain joins TRBV27 to TRBJ1-5, with D tentatively TRBD1 (5 bases). This CDR3 is 14 amino acids long. Trimming stripped 6 bases from V and 6 bases from J, with 15 bases between. Germline-derived CDR1 and CDR2 are MNHEY and SMNVEV (reference sequence). The CDR3 coding sequence is TGTGCCAGCAGCCGAGGGGTTTTGGGTCAGCCCCAGCATTTT. It translates to CASSRGVLGQPQHF.

This clonotype was seen a handful of times. J is TRBJ2-7 and V is TRBV24-1, with D possibly called TRBD1 or TRBD2 (5 bases each). The CDR3 spans 13 residues. With 9 bases removed from V and 0 bases from J, the gap between germline ends came to 11 bases. Germline CDR1 and CDR2: KGHDR and SFDVKD. CDR3 in amino acids: CATEGSGSYEQYF. CDR3 coding DNA: TGTGCCACCGAGGGGTCGGGCTCCTACGAGCAGTACTTC.

This clonotype was seen ten or more times. This chain joins TRBV12-3 or TRBV12-4 and TRBJ2-7; D might be TRBD2 (6 bases). The V end lost 7 bases, the J end lost 5 bases, and 15 bases lay between the germline ends. CDR3 length: 13 residues. CDR3 amino acids: CASTAGGGNEQYF. CDR3 sequence (DNA): TGTGCCAGCACCGCCGGGGGAGGAAACGAGCAGTACTTC.

The V and J genes are TRBV5-1 and TRBJ1-5; tentatively, D is TRBD1 (5 bases). The CDR3 has 17 amino acids. Trimming shortened V by 1 base and J by 0 bases, and 14 bases separated the two germline ends. The germline gives CDR1 SGHRS, CDR2 YFSETQ. CDR3 amino acids: CASSLTPSGLSNQPQHF. In DNA form, the CDR3 reads TGCGCCAGCAGCTTGACCCCTTCAGGGCTTAGCAATCAGCCCCAGCATTTT.

This clonotype was counted a few times. The J gene is TRBJ2-1, the V gene TRBV25-1; TRBD2 aligns across 9 bases. Germline loops: CDR1 MGHDK, CDR2 SYGVNS. Trimming cost V 4 bases and J 6 bases; bases outside gene matches: 10. This CDR3 has 16 residues. The CDR3 loop is CASSALGLAGINEQFF. The CDR3 DNA is TGTGCCAGCAGTGCTCTAGGGCTAGCGGGAATCAATGAGCAGTTCTTC. The full variable domain, in which reference TRBV25-1 and TRBJ2-1 provide the parts outside the CDR3, is EADIYQTPRYLVIGTGKKITLECSQTMGHDKMYWYQQDPGMELHLIHYSYGVNSTEKGDLSSESTVSRIRTEHFPLTLESARPSHTSQYLCASSALGLAGINEQFFGPGTRLTVL.